This note documents a single T cell receptor beta chain sequence. The record originates from a study of technical replicates of blood from a few donors. CDR1 is SNHLY, CDR2 FYNNEI, per germline. Deletions cut 7 bases from V and 4 bases from J, with 25 bases between. The CDR3 is 17 residues long. Clones were read by immunoSEQ multiplex PCR, and TCRdb kept only the in-frame ones, dropping some. Seen here are more than 90,000 clones, approximately 95% observed once, and the top ten hold about 0.3%. J is TRBJ1-2 and V is TRBV2; D is perhaps TRBD1 (6 bases). The TCR originated in a human donor in good health. Sequenced: T cells isolated from PBMCs. CDR3 nucleotide sequence: TGTGCCAGCAAGCAGGACAGTGGGAATAGCTTTCTCTATGGCTACACCTTC. Residues: CASKQDSGNSFLYGYTF.